The 8 T cell receptor beta chains below were found in one sample sequenced in a study of cytotoxic CD8 clonotypes in ibrutinib-treated CLL. Some clones are missing from TCRdb's copy, which holds only in-frame ones; the method was immunoSEQ multiplex PCR. This sample has some 140,000 clones; around 90% occur once, and the top ten carry 9.5% to 14%. The material was PBMCs, obtained after 12 months of ibrutinib treatment. Receptors originate from a human donor with chronic lymphocytic leukemia.

V gene TRBV7-8 combines with J gene TRBJ2-7; 7 positions agree with TRBD2. V was pared by 4 bases and J by 6 bases, with 15 bases of the junction left unmatched. CDR3 length equals 16 residues. Looked up from germline, CDR1 is SGHVS and CDR2 is FQNEAQ. CDR3: CASSSFGAGDVSEQYF. CDR3 nucleotides: TGTGCCAGCAGCTCCTTCGGGGCGGGAGATGTCTCCGAGCAGTACTTC.

CDR3 DNA: TGTGCCAGTAGCACCGGGACAGGGGACTACGAGCAGTACTTC. Its protein is CASSTGTGDYEQYF. The chain couples TRBV19 to TRBJ2-7; the match to TRBD1 covers 10 bases. The length of the CDR3 is 14 residues. Germline V CDR1 and CDR2: LNHDA, SQIVND (reference sequence). V lost 6 bases, J lost 3 bases, and 5 bases stayed unmatched.

For this clone: Sequence at one end of the junction differs from germline and may be a read error. CDR3 sequence: CASSLYPTSETGELFF. The CDR3 bases are TGTGCTAGCAGCTTATACCCGACTAGCGAGACCGGGGAGCTGTTTTTT. The rearrangement links TRBV7-7 to TRBJ2-2; 8 positions agree with TRBD2. The CDR3 has 16 amino acids. Germline-derived CDR1 and CDR2 are SSHAT and FNYEAQ (reference sequence). Combining the CDR3 with reference TRBV7-7 and TRBJ2-2 gives the whole variable domain GAGVSQSPRYKVTKRGQDVTLRCDPISSHATLYWYQQALGQGPEFLTYFNYEAQPDKSGLPSDRFSAERPEGSISTLTIQRTEQRDSAMYRCASSLYPTSETGELFFGEGSRLTVL.

This chain uses TRBV27 with TRBJ2-2, with D possibly TRBD1 on 6 matching bases. Germline CDR1 is MNHEY and CDR2 is SMNVEV (reference sequence). The CDR3 loop spans 14 amino acids. Trimming stripped 5 bases from V and 7 bases from J, with 14 bases between. The CDR3 sequence is CASSAQTGFGELFF. In DNA, the CDR3 is TGTGCCAGCAGTGCCCAGACAGGTTTCGGGGAGCTGTTTTTT.

This chain uses TRBV6-5 with TRBJ2-4, with unresolved D. Per germline, CDR1 MNHEY and CDR2 SVGAGI. This CDR3 is built from 16 residues. Between the trimmed V and J ends, which lost 0 bases and 0 bases, there was a span of 9 bases. The CDR3 coding sequence is TGTGCCAGCAGTTACTCGGCACAATTAGCCAAAAACATTCAGTACTTC. Translating gives CASSYSAQLAKNIQYF.

For the CDR3, the DNA is TGTGCCAGCAGCTTTTCGGGAGGAGGGGAGACCCAGTACTTC. Translated, it gives CASSFSGGGETQYF. The chain recombines TRBV7-8 with TRBJ2-5; 7 bases agree with TRBD2. V lost 3 bases, J lost 5 bases, and 6 bases stayed unmatched. The CDR3 consists of 14 residues. Germline loops: CDR1 SGHVS, CDR2 FQNEAQ. Full variable domain (rest looked up from reference TRBV7-8 and TRBJ2-5): GAGVSQSPRYKVAKRGQDVALRCDPISGHVSLFWYQQALGQGPEFLTYFQNEAQLDKSGLPSDRFFAERPEGSVSTLKIQRTQQEDSAVYLCASSFSGGGETQYFGPGTRLLVL.

V gene TRBV18 combines with J gene TRBJ2-7, with 13 bases aligning to TRBD2. The length of the CDR3 is 14 residues. The germline CDR1 and CDR2 sequences are KGHSH and LQKENI. Trimming cost V 3 bases and J 6 bases; bases outside gene matches: 2. The CDR3 sequence is CASSPGLAGSEQYF. The CDR3 DNA is TGTGCCAGCTCACCGGGACTAGCGGGAAGCGAGCAGTACTTC.

The chain has TRBV6-5 and TRBJ2-1; no clear D. Germline CDR1 MNHEY, CDR2 SVGAGI. Trimming shortened V by 9 bases and J by 3 bases, and 9 bases separated the two germline ends. This CDR3 is 12 amino acids long. CDR3 nucleotides: TGTGCCAGGAACATAGTCTACAATGAGCAGTTCTTC. Its translation: CARNIVYNEQFF.